The 16 T cell receptor beta chains in this list originate from one sample, sequenced in a study of shared clonotypes between healthy human individuals. Here immunoSEQ multiplex PCR was the method, and the copy in TCRdb shows in-frame clones only, minus some. The sample includes roughly 1.5 million clones, 95% to 99% seen only once; the top ten take about 0.4%. The sequenced sample consisted of naive CD4+ T cells sorted from blood. Subset denoted: CD45RA+ positively selected. The receptors stem from a man aged 25 to 40 in good health.

The chain has TRBV4-2 and TRBJ2-7; no reliable D call. Germline values: CDR1 LGHNA, CDR2 YNFKEQ. With 1 base removed from V and 6 bases from J, the gap between germline ends came to 10 bases. This CDR3 is 13 amino acids long. As DNA, the CDR3 is TGTGCCAGCAGCCAAGGCGTTCTCGGCGAGCAGTACTTC. This codes for CASSQGVLGEQYF.

The chain employs TRBV5-1 and TRBJ2-5, with 8 positions matching TRBD2. The CDR3 loop spans 18 amino acids. The V gene end was trimmed by 0 bases and the J gene end by 5 bases; junction bases not matched to a gene: 15. CDR1 and CDR2 from the germline V gene are SGHRS and YFSETQ. The CDR3 is CASSLGELAGVKWETQYF. The CDR3 coding sequence is TGCGCCAGCAGCTTGGGGGAGCTAGCGGGCGTAAAATGGGAGACCCAGTACTTC. Full variable domain (missing parts from reference TRBV5-1 and TRBJ2-5): KAGVTQTPRYLIKTRGQQVTLSCSPISGHRSVSWYQQTPGQGLQFLFEYFSETQRNKGNFPGRFSGRQFSNSRSEMNVSTLELGDSALYLCASSLGELAGVKWETQYFGPGTRLLVL.

The chain uses TRBV9 and TRBJ2-5; perhaps TRBD2 as D (7 bases). V was pared by 0 bases and J by 5 bases, with 20 bases between. The CDR3 totals 17 residues. Germline-derived CDR1 and CDR2 are SGDLS and YYNGEE. The CDR3 region is CASSVDPGRGGRETQYF. CDR3 bases: TGTGCCAGCAGCGTAGATCCCGGCAGGGGAGGGCGGGAGACCCAGTACTTC.

The chain links TRBV4-1 to TRBJ2-3; the match to TRBD2 covers 14 bases. The J segment lost 0 bases and the V segment lost 4 bases, leaving 9 bases of the junction unmatched. Germline V gene data show CDR1 as MGHRA and CDR2 as YSYEKL. The CDR3 contains 19 residues. The CDR3 here is CASSRRTSGRSSSTDTQYF. DNA of the CDR3: TGCGCCAGCAGCCGACGGACTAGCGGGAGGAGTTCTAGCACAGATACGCAGTATTTT.

This chain joins TRBV5-1 and TRBJ2-3, with 15 bases that match TRBD2. Germline V gene lookup returns CDR1 SGHRS and CDR2 YFSETQ. The CDR3 is 16 amino acids. V was pared by 4 bases and J by 5 bases, with 5 bases of the junction left unmatched. Here the CDR3 reads CASSVGLAGGIDTQYF. The CDR3, as DNA: TGCGCCAGCAGCGTGGGACTAGCGGGGGGTATAGATACGCAGTATTTT.

The V and J genes are TRBV18 and TRBJ2-2; 9 bases map to TRBD2. The CDR3 totals 15 residues. Trimming cost V 5 bases and J 3 bases; bases outside gene matches: 4. From germline, CDR1 is KGHSH and CDR2 LQKENI. The CDR3 DNA reads as TGTGCCAGCTCATTAGCGGGAGAGGACACCGGGGAGCTGTTTTTT. Its protein is CASSLAGEDTGELFF.

Of note for this clone: The germline gene is not matched at one end of the junction; a read error may be the cause. The chain employs TRBV28 and TRBJ2-7; 10 positions match TRBD2. CDR1 and CDR2 (germline): MDHEN, SYDVKM. The CDR3 totals 15 residues. CDR3 region: CASSPPGLAFRGDGF. The CDR3 nucleotides read TGTGCCAGCAGTCCTCCGGGACTAGCGTTCAGAGGGGATGGCTTC.

The rearrangement links TRBV6-1 to TRBJ2-7, with 7 positions matching TRBD1. V shed 6 bases, J shed 2 bases, and the junction held 10 bases outside the gene matches. This CDR3 is built from 15 residues. CDR1 is MNHNS and CDR2 is SASEGT in the germline V gene. The CDR3 nucleotides are TGTGCCAGCAGACCCCGACAGGGCCCTACCTACGAGCAGTACTTC. This codes for CASRPRQGPTYEQYF.

V is TRBV7-9 and J is TRBJ2-1; TRBD1 aligns across 9 bases. This CDR3 comprises 17 residues. Germline-derived CDR1 and CDR2 are SEHNR and FQNEAQ (reference sequence). V was clipped by 5 bases and J by 0 bases; unmatched bases: 8. CDR3 coding DNA: TGTGCCAGCAGCCCGGGACAGGGTCCGAGCTCCTACAATGAGCAGTTCTTC. It codes for CASSPGQGPSSYNEQFF. Based on the CDR3 plus reference TRBV7-9 and TRBJ2-1, the full variable domain is DTGVSQNPRHKITKRGQNVTFRCDPISEHNRLYWYRQTLGQGPEFLTYFQNEAQLEKSRLLSDRFSAERPKGSFSTLEIQRTEQGDSAMYLCASSPGQGPSSYNEQFFGPGTRLTVL.

The V call is TRBV28, the J call TRBJ1-2; unclear D gene. CDR3 size: 12 residues. Germline V CDR1 and CDR2: MDHEN, SYDVKM. Trimming took 5 bases from V and 4 from J, leaving 8 bases between them. The CDR3 is CASSSSAYGYTF. CDR3 DNA: TGTGCCAGCAGTAGCAGTGCCTATGGCTACACCTTC.

The chain joins TRBV2 to TRBJ2-7; 7 bases are shared with TRBD1. The germline V gene has CDR1 SNHLY and CDR2 FYNNEI. V was clipped by 4 bases and J by 3 bases; unmatched bases: 6. The CDR3 runs 14 residues. In nucleotides, the CDR3 is TGTGCCAGCAGTGGACAGGGTACAGGCTACGAGCAGTACTTC. Translating it yields CASSGQGTGYEQYF.

The chain carries TRBV28 and TRBJ2-4; D might be TRBD1 or TRBD2, each matching 5 bases. This CDR3 region has 13 residues. Trimming took off 6 bases at V and 8 bases at J, with 14 bases between the two ends. Per germline, CDR1 MDHEN and CDR2 SYDVKM. The CDR3 DNA reads as TGTGCCAGCAGGGGACCCGTTCGCGACATTCAGTACTTC. Translating gives CASRGPVRDIQYF.

This clone was seen once. The chain employs TRBV19 and TRBJ1-3; D ambiguous. CDR3 size: 14 residues. V lost 8 bases and J lost 0, with 11 bases in between. CDR1 and CDR2 (germline): LNHDA, SQIVND (reference sequence). The CDR3 sequence: CASRVWDSGNTIYF. For the CDR3, the DNA is TGTGCCAGTCGGGTGTGGGACTCTGGAAACACCATATATTTT.

This chain joins TRBV19 and TRBJ2-2, with D perhaps TRBD1 or TRBD2 (5 bases each). Looked up from germline, CDR1 is LNHDA and CDR2 is SQIVND (reference sequence). CDR3 length equals 18 residues. V lost 5 bases and J lost 6, with 25 bases in between. For the CDR3, the DNA is TGTGCCAGTAGTCCCGCCTTAAAGGGGAGTGTATATCCCGGGGAGCTGTTTTTT. It translates to CASSPALKGSVYPGELFF.

The chain combines TRBV6-4 with TRBJ2-1; a possible D gene is TRBD1 (6 bases). V was pared by 4 bases and J by 6 bases, with 16 bases between. The CDR3 length is 15 residues. Germline V gene sequence: CDR1 MRHNA, CDR2 SNTAGT. The CDR3 reads CASSGGTGQSNEQFF. As DNA, the CDR3 is TGTGCCAGCAGTGGGGGTACCGGACAGTCCAATGAGCAGTTCTTC.

The J gene is TRBJ2-3, the V gene TRBV6-1; D unresolved. The CDR3 contains 12 residues. The V and J ends lost 6 bases and 10 bases respectively, with 14 bases between them. Germline V lookup: CDR1 MNHNS, CDR2 SASEGT. The DNA for the CDR3 is TGTGCCAGCAGGGCTCCGCCGGGTGCGCAGTATTTT. It encodes CASRAPPGAQYF.